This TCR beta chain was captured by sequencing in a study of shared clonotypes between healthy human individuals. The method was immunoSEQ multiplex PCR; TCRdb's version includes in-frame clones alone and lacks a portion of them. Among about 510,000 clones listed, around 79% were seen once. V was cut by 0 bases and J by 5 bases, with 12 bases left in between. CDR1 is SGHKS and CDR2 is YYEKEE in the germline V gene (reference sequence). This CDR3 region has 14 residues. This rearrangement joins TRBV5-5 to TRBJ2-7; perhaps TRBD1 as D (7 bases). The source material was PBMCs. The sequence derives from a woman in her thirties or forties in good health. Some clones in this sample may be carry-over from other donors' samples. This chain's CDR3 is CASSLVAGGNEQYF. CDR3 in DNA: TGTGCCAGCAGCTTGGTAGCAGGGGGGAACGAGCAGTACTTC.